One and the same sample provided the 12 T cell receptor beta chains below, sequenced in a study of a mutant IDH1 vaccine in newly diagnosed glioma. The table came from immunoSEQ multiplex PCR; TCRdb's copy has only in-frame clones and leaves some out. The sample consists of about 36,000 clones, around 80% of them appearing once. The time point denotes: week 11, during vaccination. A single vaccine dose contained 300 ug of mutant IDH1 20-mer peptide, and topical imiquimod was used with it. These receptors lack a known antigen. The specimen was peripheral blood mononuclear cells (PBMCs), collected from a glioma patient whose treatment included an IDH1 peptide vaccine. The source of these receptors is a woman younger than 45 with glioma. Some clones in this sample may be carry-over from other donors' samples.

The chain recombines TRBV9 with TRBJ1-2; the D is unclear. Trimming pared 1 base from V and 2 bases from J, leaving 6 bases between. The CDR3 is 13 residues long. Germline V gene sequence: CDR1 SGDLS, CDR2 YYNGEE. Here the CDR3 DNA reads TGTGCCAGCAGCGTAAACTTCAACTATGGCTACACCTTC. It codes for CASSVNFNYGYTF.

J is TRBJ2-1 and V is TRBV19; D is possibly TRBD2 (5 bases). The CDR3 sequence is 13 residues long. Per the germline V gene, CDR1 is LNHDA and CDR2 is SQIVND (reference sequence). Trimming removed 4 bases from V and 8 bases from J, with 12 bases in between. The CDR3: CASSKRSGDEQFF. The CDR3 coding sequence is TGTGCCAGTAGTAAACGTTCCGGGGATGAGCAGTTCTTC.

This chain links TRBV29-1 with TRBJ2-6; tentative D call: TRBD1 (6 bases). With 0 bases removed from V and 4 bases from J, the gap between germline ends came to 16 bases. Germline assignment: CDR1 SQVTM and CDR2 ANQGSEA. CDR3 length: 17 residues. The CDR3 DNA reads TGCAGCGTTGAAGATGGGGGCCCCGGGGTCGGGGCCAACGTCCTGACTTTC. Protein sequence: CSVEDGGPGVGANVLTF.

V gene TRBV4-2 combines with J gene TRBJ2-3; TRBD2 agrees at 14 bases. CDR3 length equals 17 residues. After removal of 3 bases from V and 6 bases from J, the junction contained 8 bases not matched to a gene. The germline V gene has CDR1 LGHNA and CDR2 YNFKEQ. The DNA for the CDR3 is TGTGCCAGCAGCCAGGGACTAGCGGGAGATCCTCGTGATACGCAGTATTTT. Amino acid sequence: CASSQGLAGDPRDTQYF.

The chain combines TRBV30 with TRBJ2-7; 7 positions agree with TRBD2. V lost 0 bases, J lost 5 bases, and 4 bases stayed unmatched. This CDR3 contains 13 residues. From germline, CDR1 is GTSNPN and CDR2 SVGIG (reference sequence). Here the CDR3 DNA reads TGTGCCTGGAGTGTGGGAGGGATCGACGAGCAGTACTTC. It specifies CAWSVGGIDEQYF.

CDR3 sequence (DNA): TGCGCCAGCAGCTTGTTTAGCGGGAGTGGCACCGGGGAGCTGTTTTTT. The encoded protein is CASSLFSGSGTGELFF. The chain joins TRBV5-1 to TRBJ2-2, with 9 bases that match TRBD2. CDR3 size: 16 residues. V dropped 1 base and J dropped 4; count of bases not matched to a gene: 5. Germline CDR1 and CDR2: SGHRS and YFSETQ.

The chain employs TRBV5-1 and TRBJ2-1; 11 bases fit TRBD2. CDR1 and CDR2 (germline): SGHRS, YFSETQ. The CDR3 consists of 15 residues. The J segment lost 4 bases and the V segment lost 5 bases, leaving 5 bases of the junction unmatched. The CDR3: CASSKGTSGYNEQFF. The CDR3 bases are TGCGCCAGCAGTAAAGGGACTAGCGGATACAATGAGCAGTTCTTC.

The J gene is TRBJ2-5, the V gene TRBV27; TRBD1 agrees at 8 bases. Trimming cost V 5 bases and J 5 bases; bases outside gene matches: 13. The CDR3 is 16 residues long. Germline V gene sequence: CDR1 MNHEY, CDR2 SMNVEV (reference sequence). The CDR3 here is CASSRAGTGRKETQYF. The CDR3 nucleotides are TGTGCCAGCAGTCGGGCCGGGACAGGTCGGAAGGAGACCCAGTACTTC.

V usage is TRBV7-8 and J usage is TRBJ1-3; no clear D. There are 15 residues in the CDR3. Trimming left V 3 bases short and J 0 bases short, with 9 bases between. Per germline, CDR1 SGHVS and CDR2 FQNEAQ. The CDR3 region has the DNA TGTGCCAGCAGCTTGGTAGGGAACTCTGGAAACACCATATATTTT. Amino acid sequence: CASSLVGNSGNTIYF.

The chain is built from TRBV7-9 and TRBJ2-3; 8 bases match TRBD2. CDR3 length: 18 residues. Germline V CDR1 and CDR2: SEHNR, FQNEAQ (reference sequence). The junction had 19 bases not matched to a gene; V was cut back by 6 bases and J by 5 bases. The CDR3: CASSPLKNLAGQGDTQYF. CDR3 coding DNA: TGTGCCAGCAGTCCCTTAAAAAACCTAGCGGGCCAAGGAGATACGCAGTATTTT. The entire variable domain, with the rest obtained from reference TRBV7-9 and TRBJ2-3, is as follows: DTGVSQNPRHKITKRGQNVTFRCDPISEHNRLYWYRQTLGQGPEFLTYFQNEAQLEKSRLLSDRFSAERPKGSFSTLEIQRTEQGDSAMYLCASSPLKNLAGQGDTQYFGPGTRLTVL.

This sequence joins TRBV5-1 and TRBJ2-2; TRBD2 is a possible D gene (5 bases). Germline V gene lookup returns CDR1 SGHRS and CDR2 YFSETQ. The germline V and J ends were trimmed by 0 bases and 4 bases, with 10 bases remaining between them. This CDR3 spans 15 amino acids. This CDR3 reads CASSLGLALTGELFF. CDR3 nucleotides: TGCGCCAGCAGCTTGGGGCTAGCACTCACCGGGGAGCTGTTTTTT.

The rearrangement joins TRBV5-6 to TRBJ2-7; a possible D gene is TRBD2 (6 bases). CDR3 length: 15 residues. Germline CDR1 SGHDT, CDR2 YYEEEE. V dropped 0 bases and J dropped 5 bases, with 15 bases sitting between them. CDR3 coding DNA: TGTGCCAGCAGCTTGGTTGGGGGAGGCTACAACGAGCAGTACTTC. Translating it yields CASSLVGGGYNEQYF. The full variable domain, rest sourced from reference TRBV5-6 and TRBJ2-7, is DAGVTQSPTHLIKTRGQQVTLRCSPKSGHDTVSWYQQALGQGPQFIFQYYEEEERQRGNFPDRFSGHQFPNYSSELNVNALLLGDSALYLCASSLVGGGYNEQYFGPGTRLTVT.